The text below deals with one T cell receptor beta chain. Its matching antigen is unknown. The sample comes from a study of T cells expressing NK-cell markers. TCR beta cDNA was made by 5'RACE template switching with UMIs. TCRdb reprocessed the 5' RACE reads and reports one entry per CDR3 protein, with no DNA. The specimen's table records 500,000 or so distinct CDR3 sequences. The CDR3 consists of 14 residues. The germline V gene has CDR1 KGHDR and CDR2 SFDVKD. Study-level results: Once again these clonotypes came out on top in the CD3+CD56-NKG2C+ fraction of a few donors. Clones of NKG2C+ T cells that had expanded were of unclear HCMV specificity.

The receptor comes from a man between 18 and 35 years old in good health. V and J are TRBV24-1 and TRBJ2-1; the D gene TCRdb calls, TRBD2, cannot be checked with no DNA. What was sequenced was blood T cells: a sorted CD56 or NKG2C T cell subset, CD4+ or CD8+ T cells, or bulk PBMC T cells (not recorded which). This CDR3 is CATAQRTSYNEQFF.